This T cell receptor beta chain was observed in a study of CD8 T cells in Susac syndrome. At the level of the study: Patients with Susac syndrome, at blood draw, were therapy-naive, on corticosteroids, or on intravenous immunoglobulin alone. General study results and limits: Acknowledgment was made by the study that its TCR sequencing and HLA analysis involved a relatively small number of individuals.

Trimming shortened V by 7 bases and J by 10 bases, and 14 bases separated the two germline ends. Germline CDR1 SQVTM, CDR2 ANQGSEA. The CDR3 totals 11 residues. While CD8+ and CD4+ T cells were isolated negatively, TEMRA cells were enriched by FACS. As regards this clonotype: The antigen is unknown.

RNA was extracted with the RNeasy kit, and a quantity of 0.5 to 1 ug was reverse transcribed using random hexamers. TCRdb reprocessed the immunoSEQ multiplex PCR reads with MiXCR, giving one entry per CDR3 protein. The data show roughly 130,000 distinct CDR3 sequences, under 96% seen once. The clonotype originates from a human donor with Susac syndrome. J is TRBJ2-1 and V is TRBV29-1; perhaps D is TRBD1 or TRBD2 (5 bases each). The specimen was CD4+ T cells from PBMCs. CDR3 in DNA: TGCAGCGCATGGACACGGGAAGAGCAGTTCTTC. Translating gives CSAWTREEQFF.